The clone carrying this TCR beta chain was seen more than once but under ten times. Its matching antigen is unknown. Germline lookup yields CDR1 SQVTM and CDR2 ANQGSEA. The trim removed 3 bases at V and 2 bases at J, leaving 9 bases unmatched. The CDR3 consists of 16 residues. This sample is drawn from a study of CD8+ T cells in alopecia areata. Study details: Oral tofacitinib, 5 to 10 mg twice daily, was given in an open-label trial. Study-level points and caveats: Clonality exceeded that of normal scalp in lesional scalp, most notably in alopecia totalis/universalis. Under tofacitinib, numerous expanded lesional clonotypes remained detectable in scalp and blood. Clonality in the scalp and expanded CD8+ clones ranked among the top 100 were significantly decreased by tofacitinib.

Treatment meaning: oral pan-JAK inhibitor, 5-10 mg twice daily. Extracted RNA was reverse transcribed, and the resulting cDNA served as sequencing template. TCRdb's table, derived via immunoSEQ multiplex PCR, lists solely in-frame clones and lacks some. The sample gives under 200,000 clones, roughly two thirds of which show up once; roughly 0.99% is in the top ten. This receptor was taken from a human donor with alopecia areata. The sample consisted of CD4+ T cells sorted from blood, taken at week 4, from a patient treated with tofacitinib. J is TRBJ2-3 and V is TRBV29-1, with 9 nucleotides matching TRBD2. CDR3 amino acids: CSVEGVAGENTDTQYF. CDR3 nucleotide sequence: TGCAGCGTTGAGGGTGTAGCGGGGGAGAACACAGATACGCAGTATTTT.